The entry that follows covers one T cell receptor beta chain sequence. This clone was found a few times. This receptor's antigen is unknown. The sample holds no much larger clone one base away, and base qualities are not on file. This sample is part of a study of cytomegalovirus exposure and HLA in healthy donors (dated by TCRdb to 2017 to 2019). Context from the whole study: An earlier analysis of roughly 630 of the donors reported roughly 300 Gb of sequence data and around 120 million unique TCR beta sequences from roughly 180 million T cells. The genetic ancestry cluster associated with self-reported Caucasian donors included over 80% of the roughly 390 genotyped donors. To study patterns of TCR occurrence, a later analysis re-analyzed previously published TCR beta repertoires from around 670 donors and added high-resolution HLA genotyping. Donor age, sex, ethnicity and CMV serostatus were compiled alongside the repertoire data. Among around 400 genotyped donors of the cohort, an average of around 250,000 unique TCR beta nucleotide sequences was sequenced per donor, of which about 18% were non-productive. The number of donors typed differed by locus, with about 629-630 for A, B, C, DRB1 and DQB1, around 560 for DQA1, 600 to 610 for DPA1, and 472 for DPB1. High-throughput TCR immunosequencing, statistical association of individual TCRs with disease status, and machine learning were combined to predict cytomegalovirus infection status. Rather than using new phenotypic data, the later analysis identified candidate immune exposures from TCR beta sequences and from how often those sequences occurred across donors. Class I and class II HLA loci were covered by the typing at four-digit resolution. Roughly 320 gigabases of sequencing data and roughly 80 million unique TCR sequences made up an early release that covered about 640 HLA-typed donors. A later genetic analysis used genome-wide SNP genotypes for about 65% of the roughly 700 donors, treating that subset as a discovery cohort. Besides the first cohort of 500 to 700 subjects, a separate validation cohort made up of about 120 different subjects was used. In an earlier analysis of 587 of the donors, high-throughput TCR beta sequencing was used to judge whether each TCR beta V gene segment behaved as functional or pseudogenic. All discovery cohort repertoires had been generated using a single sequencing platform. The study was designed to test whether signatures of past pathogen exposure could be identified by cataloging public T cell receptors. The T cell repertoires of several hundred subjects were profiled by immunosequencing and related to cytomegalovirus serostatus. Four to six DR-DQ haplotypes were handled as single units for association and clustering, since linkage in the cohort was strong. What the research found in general, with its limitations: The only immune exposure information available for the cohort was CMV serostatus. Several of the top co-occurrence clusters appeared to be linked to parvovirus B19, influenza, CMV and Epstein-Barr virus, according to a later analysis. In an earlier analysis of some 550 of the donors, most TCR beta V segments were observed in productive rearrangements about 87% or about 30% of the time, broadly matching IMGT annotations. Roughly uniform sequencing depth across donors was assumed in presence/absence analyses, although this assumption may not hold. Some IMGT-functional V segments, including TRBV6-2 and TRBV6-3, could not be told apart with the 87-base-pair reads, so those segments were excluded. A later analysis found that most CMV-associated TCR beta chains appeared HLA-restricted, with HLA associations seemingly driven largely by CMV exposure. A total of 164 TCR beta chains were listed by the study as associated with cytomegalovirus. This cohort had only TCR beta chains sequenced, and the lack of alpha or paired-chain data limited which features could be detected. In vitro tests confirmed that a few of the cytomegalovirus-associated TCR beta chains recognize cytomegalovirus antigens. Strong co-occurrence of HLA alleles, especially DR and DQ, made assigning TCR associations to individual alleles difficult. It was suggested by the authors that the approach could potentially be generalized to other disease states and immunological phenotypes. Linkage disequilibrium might explain the correlated functional status among segregating V segments, but an unknown experimental factor could not be ruled out. A cluster of highly shared sequence variants was judged likely to represent a technical artifact of the sequencing pipeline. Because HLA typing was missing for some donors at each locus, association tests included only the typed subset. A later analysis associated 15,000 to 20,000 TCR beta sequences with specific HLA alleles at a false discovery rate of 0.05. Because counts were too low, about 18 rarely observed V segments, including chromosome 9 orphons, were excluded from the earlier analysis of under 650 of the donors. Cytomegalovirus status was reported to be diagnosed by the classifier with high specificity and sensitivity in both the original and validation cohorts. A later genetic analysis reported fewer N-insertions in productive TCRs among donors in an Asian-associated ancestry cluster than the roughly 640-donor mean. A later genetic analysis associated a missense DCLRE1C variant with V-gene and J-gene trimming of TCR beta chains, and an independent cohort replicated the association. A further reported finding was that TCR beta sequences accurately predicted the HLA-A and HLA-B alleles for most subjects in the first cohort. According to a later analysis, TCR association rates differed among HLA loci, with DRB1 alleles showing the most associated TCRs and HLA-C alleles showing the fewest. While some public TCRs were present in many individuals, most TCR sequences turned up only very rarely across donors. In a later analysis, HLA-associated TCR beta chains showed more clonal expansion and lower generation probabilities than non-associated chains that were equally common.

The cohort comprised fewer than 750 healthy bone marrow donors. At the time of sampling, all cohort members were nominally healthy, though unrecorded immune exposures were likely present. The donor was CMV seronegative and belonged to the group of under 400 seronegative cohort members. A peripheral blood sample was collected from each donor, and TCR beta sequencing was performed on peripheral blood mononuclear cells. The Qiagen DNeasy Blood Extraction Kit was used to extract genomic DNA from the blood cell samples. Deletion took 6 bases off V and 2 bases off J, with a span of 11 bases between the germline ends. The CDR3 numbers 14 residues from cysteine through phenylalanine. This entry keeps only the CDR3 DNA: 42 bases, framed from base 1. According to the germline V gene, CDR1 reads MNHNS and CDR2 reads SASEGT. The protocol used for the library was the immunoSEQ multiplex PCR assay. The multiplex PCR relied on a mix of 60 forward primers for TCR Vbeta segments and 13 reverse primers for TCR Jbeta segments. The CDR3 region of rearranged TCR beta genes was amplified from genomic DNA with a multiplex PCR assay. The Illumina HiSeq System was used to sequence the amplified TCR beta libraries as 87-base-pair reads. The study's own analysis went as follows. A later analysis tallied 75 million to 95 million unique TCR beta chains across the 640 or so repertoires, and about 10 million of those chains were shared by two or more donors. Raw reads were error-corrected and collapsed into unique sequences with a nearest-neighbor algorithm that merged closely related sequences to remove PCR and sequencing errors. CDR3 sequences were aligned to IMGT reference sequences to assign V, D and J gene segments. For a sequence to be retained, a match of at least six nucleotides to both a V gene segment and a J gene segment was required. A rearrangement was called productive if the CDR3 had no stop codons and remained in frame with V and J, and every other rearrangement was called non-productive. Following IMGT convention, CDR3 was defined as the stretch from the second conserved V-encoded cysteine up to the conserved J-encoded phenylalanine. The earlier analysis of some 580 of the donors excluded any sequence lacking an unambiguous match to a single V gene segment. An earlier analysis of a few hundred of the donors called V segments functional above 56.7% productive rearrangements and segregating when the between-donor standard deviation exceeded 5%. A statistical classification framework was built to diagnose cytomegalovirus status from the catalog of TCR beta chain sequences. A later analysis assigned V and J genes by comparing TCR nucleotide sequences with IMGT/GENE-DB human TR gene sequences. A later analysis assigned CDR3 sequences and most-parsimonious VDJ recombination scenarios with the TCRdist pipeline. In a later analysis, every TCR beta chain was defined by the combination of its CDR3 amino acid sequence and its V-gene family, and reads without a unique V-gene family were dropped. A later analysis removed over 500 highly shared, low-generation-probability nucleotide sequences to deal with suspected cross-contamination and a sequencing artifact. In a later analysis, a clonal expansion index was calculated for each public chain from normalized within-repertoire ranks of inferred template counts. In a later analysis, generation probabilities were computed using a VDJ recombination model fitted to out-of-frame rearrangements, and the results were checked against IGoR. In a later analysis, TCR-TCR, TCR-HLA and TCR-CMV co-occurrence was scored with hypergeometric tests, and a repertoire-size bias correction was applied to TCR pairs. A later analysis estimated false discovery rates by permuting HLA or CMV assignments 20 times. A later analysis grouped co-occurring TCRs with DBSCAN, adding TCRdist sequence similarity when clustering within HLA-allele-positive subsets. Repertoires with fewer than 30,000 or more than 120,000 public chains were left out of co-occurrence clustering, as were about 5 repertoires with anomalous nucleotide sharing. TCRdb's version of the immuneACCESS table is confined to in-frame rearrangements and falls short of the full clone set. An unresolved V gene accounts for under half of the shortfall where checked; the remainder is of unknown origin. Clone size and the V and J calls come from that table; the DNA yielded D and trimming. Here the sample has around 200,000 clones; 82% occur a single time. The ten largest clones add up to around 0.8% of the sample.

Sample: PBMCs. In this chain, TRBV6-1 is recombined with TRBJ1-3; the D gene remains uncertain. The origin of this receptor is a woman aged 18 to 35 in good health and CMV-seronegative. The sequenced DNA is TGTGCCAGCAGGACTCAATTCGCTGGAAACACCATATATTTT. The resulting protein is CASRTQFAGNTIYF.